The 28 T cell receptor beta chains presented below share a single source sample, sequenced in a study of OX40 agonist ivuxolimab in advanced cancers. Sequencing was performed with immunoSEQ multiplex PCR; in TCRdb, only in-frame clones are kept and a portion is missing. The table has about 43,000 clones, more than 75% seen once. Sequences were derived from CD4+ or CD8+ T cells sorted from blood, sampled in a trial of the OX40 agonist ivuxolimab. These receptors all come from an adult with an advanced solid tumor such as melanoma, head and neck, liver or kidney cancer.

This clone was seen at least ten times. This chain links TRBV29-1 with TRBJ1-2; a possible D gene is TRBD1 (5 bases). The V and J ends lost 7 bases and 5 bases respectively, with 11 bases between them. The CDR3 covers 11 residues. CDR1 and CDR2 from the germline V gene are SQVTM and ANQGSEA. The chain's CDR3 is CSGGTAYGYTF. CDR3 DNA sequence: TGCAGCGGGGGGACGGCTTATGGCTACACCTTC.

CDR3 in amino acids: CASSGTSGPLEQYF. In DNA form, the CDR3 reads TGTGCCAGCAGCGGGACTAGCGGACCTCTCGAGCAGTACTTC. This rearrangement joins TRBV7-2 to TRBJ2-7; 11 bases are shared with TRBD2. This CDR3 has 14 residues. V was pared by 5 bases and J by 6 bases, with 6 bases of the junction left unmatched. Germline values: CDR1 SGHTA, CDR2 FQGNSA.

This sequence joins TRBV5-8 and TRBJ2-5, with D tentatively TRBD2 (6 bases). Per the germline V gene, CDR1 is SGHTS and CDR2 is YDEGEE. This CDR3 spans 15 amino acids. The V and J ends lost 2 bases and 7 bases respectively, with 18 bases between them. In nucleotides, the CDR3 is TGTGCCAGCAGCTTACTTGAACGGGGGTTCGGGACCCAGTACTTC. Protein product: CASSLLERGFGTQYF.

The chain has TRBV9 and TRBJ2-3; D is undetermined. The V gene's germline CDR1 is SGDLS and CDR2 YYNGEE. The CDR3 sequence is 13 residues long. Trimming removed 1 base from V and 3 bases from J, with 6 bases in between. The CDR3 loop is CASSVLETDTQYF. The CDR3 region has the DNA TGTGCCAGCAGCGTACTAGAAACAGATACGCAGTATTTT.

The CDR3 DNA follows: TGTGCCAGTAGTATTACGGGACAGGGGACCTACGAGCAGTACTTC. Protein sequence: CASSITGQGTYEQYF. The chain carries TRBV19 and TRBJ2-7, with 10 bases matching TRBD1. The CDR3 spans 15 residues. J gave up 2 bases and V 3 bases, and 4 bases lay outside the gene matches. From germline, CDR1 is LNHDA and CDR2 SQIVND (reference sequence). Combining the CDR3 with reference TRBV19 and TRBJ2-7 gives the whole variable domain DGGITQSPKYLFRKEGQNVTLSCEQNLNHDAMYWYRQDPGQGLRLIYYSQIVNDFQKGDIAEGYSVSREKKESFPLTVTSAQKNPTAFYLCASSITGQGTYEQYFGPGTRLTVT.

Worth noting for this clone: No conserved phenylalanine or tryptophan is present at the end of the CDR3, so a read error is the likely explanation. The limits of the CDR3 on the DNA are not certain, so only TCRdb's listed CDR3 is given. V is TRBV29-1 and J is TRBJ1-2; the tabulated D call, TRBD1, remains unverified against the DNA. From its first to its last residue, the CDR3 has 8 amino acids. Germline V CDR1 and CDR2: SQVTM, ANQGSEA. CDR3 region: CSAGDSTL.

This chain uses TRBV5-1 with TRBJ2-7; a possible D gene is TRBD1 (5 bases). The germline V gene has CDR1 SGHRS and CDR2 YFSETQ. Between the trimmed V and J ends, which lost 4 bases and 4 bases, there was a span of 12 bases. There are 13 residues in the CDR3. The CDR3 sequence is CASSMTDQYEQYF. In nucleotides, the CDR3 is TGCGCCAGCAGCATGACAGACCAGTACGAGCAGTACTTC.

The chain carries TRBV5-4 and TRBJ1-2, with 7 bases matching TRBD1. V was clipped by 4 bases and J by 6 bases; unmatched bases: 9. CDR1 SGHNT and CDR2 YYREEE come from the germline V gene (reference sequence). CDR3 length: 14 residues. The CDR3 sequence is CASSMPPGQHGYTF. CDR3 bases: TGTGCCAGCAGCATGCCGCCGGGACAGCATGGCTACACCTTC.

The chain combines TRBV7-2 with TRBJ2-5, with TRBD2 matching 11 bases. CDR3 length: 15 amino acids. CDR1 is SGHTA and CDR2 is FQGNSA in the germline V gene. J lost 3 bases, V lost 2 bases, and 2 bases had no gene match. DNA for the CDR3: TGTGCCAGCAGCTTAACTAGCGGGGGCGAAGAGACCCAGTACTTC. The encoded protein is CASSLTSGGEETQYF. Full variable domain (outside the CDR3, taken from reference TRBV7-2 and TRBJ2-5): GAGVSQSPSNKVTEKGKDVELRCDPISGHTALYWYRQSLGQGLEFLIYFQGNSAPDKSGLPSDRFSAERTGGSVSTLTIQRTQQEDSAVYLCASSLTSGGEETQYFGPGTRLLVL.

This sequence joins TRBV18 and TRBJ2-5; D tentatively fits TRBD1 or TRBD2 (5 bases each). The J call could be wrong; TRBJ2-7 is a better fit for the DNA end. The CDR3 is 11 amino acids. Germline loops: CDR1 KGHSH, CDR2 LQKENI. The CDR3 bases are TGTGCCAGCTCACCAGGGGGCGAGCAGTACTTC. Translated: CASSPGGEQYF.

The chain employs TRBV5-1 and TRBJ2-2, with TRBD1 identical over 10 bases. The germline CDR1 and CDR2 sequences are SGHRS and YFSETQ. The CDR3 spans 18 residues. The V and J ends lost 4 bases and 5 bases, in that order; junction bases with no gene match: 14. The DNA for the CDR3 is TGCGCCAGCAGCCGGGACAGGGGATATAGCAAGTTTACCGGGGAGCTGTTTTTT. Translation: CASSRDRGYSKFTGELFF.

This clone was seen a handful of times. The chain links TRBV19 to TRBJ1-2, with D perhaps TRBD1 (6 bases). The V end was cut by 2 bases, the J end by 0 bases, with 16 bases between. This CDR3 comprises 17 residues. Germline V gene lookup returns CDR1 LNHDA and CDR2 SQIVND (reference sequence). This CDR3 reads CASSIRPQGLPNYGYTF. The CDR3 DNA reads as TGTGCCAGTAGTATACGGCCTCAGGGGCTACCTAACTATGGCTACACCTTC.

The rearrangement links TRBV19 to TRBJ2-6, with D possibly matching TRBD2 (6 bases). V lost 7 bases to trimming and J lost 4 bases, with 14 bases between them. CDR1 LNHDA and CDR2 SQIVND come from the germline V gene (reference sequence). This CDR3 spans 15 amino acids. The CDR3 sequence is CASTGGITGANVLTF. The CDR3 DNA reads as TGTGCCAGTACCGGCGGGATTACGGGGGCCAACGTCCTGACTTTC. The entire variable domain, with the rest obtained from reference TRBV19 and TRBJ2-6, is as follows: DGGITQSPKYLFRKEGQNVTLSCEQNLNHDAMYWYRQDPGQGLRLIYYSQIVNDFQKGDIAEGYSVSREKKESFPLTVTSAQKNPTAFYLCASTGGITGANVLTFGAGSRLTVL.

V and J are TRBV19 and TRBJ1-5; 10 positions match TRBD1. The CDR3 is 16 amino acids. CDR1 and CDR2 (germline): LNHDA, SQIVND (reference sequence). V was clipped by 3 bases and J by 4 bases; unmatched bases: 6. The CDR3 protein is CASSIRQGARNQPQHF. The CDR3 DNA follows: TGTGCCAGTAGTATCCGACAGGGGGCCCGAAATCAGCCCCAGCATTTT. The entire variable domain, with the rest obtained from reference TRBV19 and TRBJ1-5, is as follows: DGGITQSPKYLFRKEGQNVTLSCEQNLNHDAMYWYRQDPGQGLRLIYYSQIVNDFQKGDIAEGYSVSREKKESFPLTVTSAQKNPTAFYLCASSIRQGARNQPQHFGDGTRLSIL.

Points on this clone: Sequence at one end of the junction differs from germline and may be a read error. CDR3 DNA: TGTGCCAGGAGTAAAGAGTGGGGGGCGTCAGCCCCAGCATTT. Residues: CARSKEWGASAPAF. The genes are TRBV19 and TRBJ1-5, with D perhaps matching TRBD1 (6 bases). The CDR3 has 14 residues. The V gene's germline CDR1 is LNHDA and CDR2 SQIVND (reference sequence).

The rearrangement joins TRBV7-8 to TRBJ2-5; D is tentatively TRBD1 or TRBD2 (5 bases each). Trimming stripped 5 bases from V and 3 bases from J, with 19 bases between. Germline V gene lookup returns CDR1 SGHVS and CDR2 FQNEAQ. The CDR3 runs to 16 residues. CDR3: CASSHSRDGFKETQYF. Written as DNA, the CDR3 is TGTGCCAGCAGCCACTCCAGGGACGGTTTCAAAGAGACCCAGTACTTC.

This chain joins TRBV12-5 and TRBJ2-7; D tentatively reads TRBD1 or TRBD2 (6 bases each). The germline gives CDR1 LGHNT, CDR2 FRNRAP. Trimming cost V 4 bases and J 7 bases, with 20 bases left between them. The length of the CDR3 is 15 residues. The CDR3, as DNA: TGTGCTAGTGGTTCGGGGGCCCAAAGGAGATTAGAGCAGTACTTC. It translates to CASGSGAQRRLEQYF.

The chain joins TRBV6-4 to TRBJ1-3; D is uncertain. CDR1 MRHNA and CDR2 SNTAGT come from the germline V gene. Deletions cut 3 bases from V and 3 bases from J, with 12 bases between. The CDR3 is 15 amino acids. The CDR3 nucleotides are TGTGCCAGCAGTGATCGGCAGTCGGATGGAAACACCATATATTTT. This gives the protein CASSDRQSDGNTIYF.

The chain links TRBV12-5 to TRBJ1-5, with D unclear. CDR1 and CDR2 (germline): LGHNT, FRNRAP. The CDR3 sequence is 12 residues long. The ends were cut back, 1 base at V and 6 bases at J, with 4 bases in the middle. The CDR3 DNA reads TGTGCTAGTGGTTTGGAGGTTCAGCCCCAGCATTTT. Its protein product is CASGLEVQPQHF. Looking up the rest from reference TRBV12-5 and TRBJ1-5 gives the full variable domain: DARVTQTPRHKVTEMGQEVTMRCQPILGHNTVFWYRQTMMQGLELLAYFRNRAPLDDSGMPKDRFSAEMPDATLATLKIQPSEPRDSAVYFCASGLEVQPQHFGDGTRLSIL.

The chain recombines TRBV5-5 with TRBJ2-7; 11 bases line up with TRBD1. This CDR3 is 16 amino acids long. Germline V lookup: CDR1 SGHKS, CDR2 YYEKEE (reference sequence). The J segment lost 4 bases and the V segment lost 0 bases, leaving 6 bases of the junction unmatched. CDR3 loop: CASSLGGTGGVYEQYF. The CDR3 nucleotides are TGTGCCAGCAGCTTGGGCGGGACAGGGGGAGTTTACGAGCAGTACTTC.

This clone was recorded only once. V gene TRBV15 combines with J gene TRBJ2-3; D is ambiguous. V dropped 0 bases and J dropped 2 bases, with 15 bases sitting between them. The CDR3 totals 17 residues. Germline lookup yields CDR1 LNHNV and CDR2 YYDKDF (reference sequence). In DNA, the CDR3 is TGTGCCACCAGCAGAGATCTGAATCCCGTAACCACAGATACGCAGTATTTT. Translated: CATSRDLNPVTTDTQYF.

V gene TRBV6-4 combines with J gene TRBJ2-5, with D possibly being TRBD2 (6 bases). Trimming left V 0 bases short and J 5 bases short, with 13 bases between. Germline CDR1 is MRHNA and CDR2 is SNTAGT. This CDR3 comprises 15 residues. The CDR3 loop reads CASSDSGLPGETQYF. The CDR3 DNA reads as TGTGCCAGCAGTGACTCTGGACTACCGGGGGAGACCCAGTACTTC.

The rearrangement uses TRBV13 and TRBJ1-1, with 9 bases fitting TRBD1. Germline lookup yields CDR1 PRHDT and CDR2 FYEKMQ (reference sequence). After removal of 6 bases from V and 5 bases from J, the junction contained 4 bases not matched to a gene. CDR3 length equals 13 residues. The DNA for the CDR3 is TGTGCCAGCAGTCGACAGGGGGGAACTGAAGCTTTCTTT. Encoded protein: CASSRQGGTEAFF.

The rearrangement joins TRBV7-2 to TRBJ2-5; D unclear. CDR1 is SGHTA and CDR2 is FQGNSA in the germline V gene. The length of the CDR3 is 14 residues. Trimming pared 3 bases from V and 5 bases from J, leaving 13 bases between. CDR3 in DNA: TGTGCCAGCAGCTTCGACATCGCTTCCGAGACCCAGTACTTC. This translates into CASSFDIASETQYF.

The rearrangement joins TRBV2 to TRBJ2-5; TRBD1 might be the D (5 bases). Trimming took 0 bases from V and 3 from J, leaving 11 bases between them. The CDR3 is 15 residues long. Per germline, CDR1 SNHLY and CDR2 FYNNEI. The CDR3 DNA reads TGTGCCAGCAGTGAAGCGCAGGGTTTTAAAGAGACCCAGTACTTC. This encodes CASSEAQGFKETQYF. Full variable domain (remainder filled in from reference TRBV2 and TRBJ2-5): EPEVTQTPSHQVTQMGQEVILRCVPISNHLYFYWYRQILGQKVEFLVSFYNNEISEKSEIFDDQFSVERPDGSNFTLKIRSTKLEDSAMYFCASSEAQGFKETQYFGPGTRLLVL.

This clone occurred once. Here the CDR3 DNA reads TGTGCCAGCGACACGATGGGTGACACTGAAGCTTTCTTT. Translation: CASDTMGDTEAFF. The rearrangement uses TRBV6-6 and TRBJ1-1, with D hard to call. V lost 8 bases, J lost 3 bases, and 13 bases lay in between. Germline V lookup: CDR1 MNHNY, CDR2 SVGAGI (reference sequence). This CDR3 region has 13 residues.

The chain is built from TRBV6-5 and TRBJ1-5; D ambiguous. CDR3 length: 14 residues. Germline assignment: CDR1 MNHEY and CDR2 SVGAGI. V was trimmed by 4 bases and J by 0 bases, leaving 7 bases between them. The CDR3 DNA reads TGTGCCAGCAGTTCCTCCTATAGCAATCAGCCCCAGCATTTT. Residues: CASSSSYSNQPQHF.

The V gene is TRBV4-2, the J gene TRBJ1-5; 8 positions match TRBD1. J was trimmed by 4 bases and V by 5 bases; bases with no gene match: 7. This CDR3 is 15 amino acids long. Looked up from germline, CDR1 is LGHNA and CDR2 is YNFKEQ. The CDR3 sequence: CASSDRQGRNQPQHF. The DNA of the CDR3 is TGTGCCAGCAGCGATAGACAGGGGAGGAATCAGCCCCAGCATTTT.